This T cell receptor (beta chain) derives from a study of T cell repertoires in cytomegalovirus infection. Overall study: Matching HLA type and CMV infection were both indicated by public TCR beta signatures.

A single record per CDR3 protein comes from TCRdb applying MiXCR to the reads. Here the sample spans tens of thousands of distinct CDR3 sequences, approximately 3.6% being singletons. Germline loops: CDR1 LGHNT, CDR2 FRNRAP. There are 15 residues in the CDR3. Trimming shortened V by 3 bases and J by 7 bases, and 19 bases separated the two germline ends. Whole-study findings and limits: Based on cumulative public TCR beta family frequency, carriers of CMV plus the relevant HLA were identified. There were HLA-C-restricted CMV-specific TCR beta clonotypes dominating the ex vivo response.

This clonotype was recorded many times. No antigen is known for it. The specimen was PBMCs. The TCR was taken from a human donor in good health (CMV status not recorded). Some clones in this sample may be carry-over from other donors' samples. The chain couples TRBV12-5 to TRBJ2-7; D may be TRBD2 (5 bases). This CDR3 is CASGLGWLSPGEQYF. CDR3 DNA sequence: TGTGCTAGTGGTTTAGGGTGGCTCTCCCCGGGGGAGCAGTACTTC. Full variable domain (remainder filled in from reference TRBV12-5 and TRBJ2-7): DARVTQTPRHKVTEMGQEVTMRCQPILGHNTVFWYRQTMMQGLELLAYFRNRAPLDDSGMPKDRFSAEMPDATLATLKIQPSEPRDSAVYFCASGLGWLSPGEQYFGPGTRLTVT.